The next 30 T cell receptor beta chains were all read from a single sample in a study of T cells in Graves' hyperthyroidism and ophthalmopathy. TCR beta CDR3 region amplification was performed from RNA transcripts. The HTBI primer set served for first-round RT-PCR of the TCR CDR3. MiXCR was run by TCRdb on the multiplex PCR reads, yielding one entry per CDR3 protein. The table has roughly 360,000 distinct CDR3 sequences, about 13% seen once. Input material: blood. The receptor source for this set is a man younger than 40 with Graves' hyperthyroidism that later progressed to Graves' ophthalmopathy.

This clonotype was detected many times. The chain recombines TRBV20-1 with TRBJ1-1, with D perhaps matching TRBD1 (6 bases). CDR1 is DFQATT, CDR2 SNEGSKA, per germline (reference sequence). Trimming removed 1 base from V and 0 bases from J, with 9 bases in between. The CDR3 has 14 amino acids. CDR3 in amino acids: CSARVGALNTEAFF. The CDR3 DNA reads TGCAGTGCTAGAGTGGGGGCTTTGAACACTGAAGCTTTCTTT.

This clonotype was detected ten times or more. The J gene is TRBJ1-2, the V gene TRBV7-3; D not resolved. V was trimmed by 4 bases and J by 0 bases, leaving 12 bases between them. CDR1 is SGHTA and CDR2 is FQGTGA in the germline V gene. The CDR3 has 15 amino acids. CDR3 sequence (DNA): TGTGCCAGCAGCTGGGTCCCCCGTACTAACTATGGCTACACCTTC. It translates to CASSWVPRTNYGYTF.

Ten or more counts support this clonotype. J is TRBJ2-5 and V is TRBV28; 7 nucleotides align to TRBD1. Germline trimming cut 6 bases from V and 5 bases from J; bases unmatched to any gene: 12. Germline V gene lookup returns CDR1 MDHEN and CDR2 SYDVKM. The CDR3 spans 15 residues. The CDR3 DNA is TGTGCCAGCAGACTCCGGGACAGACTATTGGAGACCCAGTACTTC. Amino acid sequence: CASRLRDRLLETQYF.

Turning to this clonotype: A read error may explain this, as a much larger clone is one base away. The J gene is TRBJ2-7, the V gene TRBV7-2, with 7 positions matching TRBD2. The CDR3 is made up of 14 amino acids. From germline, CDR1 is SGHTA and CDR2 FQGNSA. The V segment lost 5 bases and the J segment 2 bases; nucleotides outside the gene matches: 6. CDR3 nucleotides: TGTGCCAGCAGCCCCCGAAGCGGGGCCTACGAGCAGTACTTC. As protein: CASSPRSGAYEQYF.

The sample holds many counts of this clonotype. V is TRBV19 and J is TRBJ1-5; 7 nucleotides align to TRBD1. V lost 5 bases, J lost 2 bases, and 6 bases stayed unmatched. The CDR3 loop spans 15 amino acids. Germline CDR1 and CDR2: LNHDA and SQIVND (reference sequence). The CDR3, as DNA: TGTGCCAGTAGTTTTCGGACAGGCGGCAATCAGCCCCAGCATTTT. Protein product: CASSFRTGGNQPQHF.

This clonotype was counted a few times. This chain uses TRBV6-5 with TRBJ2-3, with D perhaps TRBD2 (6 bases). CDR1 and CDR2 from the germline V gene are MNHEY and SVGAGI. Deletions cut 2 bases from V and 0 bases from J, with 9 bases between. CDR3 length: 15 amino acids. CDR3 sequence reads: CASSYAGTSTDTQYF. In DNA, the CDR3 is TGTGCCAGCAGTTACGCCGGGACTAGCACAGATACGCAGTATTTT.

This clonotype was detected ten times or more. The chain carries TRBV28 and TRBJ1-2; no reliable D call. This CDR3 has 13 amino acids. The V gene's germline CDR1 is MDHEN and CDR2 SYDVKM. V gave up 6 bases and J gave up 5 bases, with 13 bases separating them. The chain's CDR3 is CASRLSGSYGYTF. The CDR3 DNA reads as TGTGCCAGCAGGTTAAGTGGTTCATATGGCTACACCTTC.

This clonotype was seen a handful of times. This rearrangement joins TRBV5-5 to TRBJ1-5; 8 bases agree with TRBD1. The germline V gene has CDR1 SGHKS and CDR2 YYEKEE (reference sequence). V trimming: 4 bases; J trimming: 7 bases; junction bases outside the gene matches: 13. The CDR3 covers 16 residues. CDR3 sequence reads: CASSKMTGEAGQPQHF. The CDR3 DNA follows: TGTGCCAGCAGCAAAATGACAGGGGAGGCCGGCCAGCCCCAGCATTTT.

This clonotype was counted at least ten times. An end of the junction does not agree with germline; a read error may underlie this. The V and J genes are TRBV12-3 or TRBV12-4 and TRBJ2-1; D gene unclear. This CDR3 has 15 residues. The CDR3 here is CASSLGQSSYNEQFF. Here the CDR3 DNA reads TGTGCCAGCAGCTTAGGGCAGAGCTCCTACAATGAGCAGTTCTTC.

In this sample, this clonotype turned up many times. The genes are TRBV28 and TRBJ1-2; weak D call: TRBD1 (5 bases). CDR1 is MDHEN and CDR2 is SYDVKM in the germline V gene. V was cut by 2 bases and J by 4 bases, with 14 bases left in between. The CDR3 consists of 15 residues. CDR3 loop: CASSLGGGESYGYTF. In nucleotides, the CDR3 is TGTGCCAGCAGTTTAGGTGGGGGGGAGAGCTATGGCTACACCTTC.

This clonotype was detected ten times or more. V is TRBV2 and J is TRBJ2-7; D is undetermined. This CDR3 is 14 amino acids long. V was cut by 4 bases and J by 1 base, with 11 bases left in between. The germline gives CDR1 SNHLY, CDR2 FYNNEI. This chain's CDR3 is CASSATITSYEQYF. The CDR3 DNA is TGTGCCAGCAGTGCCACTATAACTTCCTACGAGCAGTACTTC.

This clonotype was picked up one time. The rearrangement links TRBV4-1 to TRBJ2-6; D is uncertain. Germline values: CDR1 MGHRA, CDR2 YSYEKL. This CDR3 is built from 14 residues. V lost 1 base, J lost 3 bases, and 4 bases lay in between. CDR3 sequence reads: CASSQGFGANVLTF. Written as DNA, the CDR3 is TGCGCCAGCAGCCAAGGGTTTGGGGCCAACGTCCTGACTTTC.

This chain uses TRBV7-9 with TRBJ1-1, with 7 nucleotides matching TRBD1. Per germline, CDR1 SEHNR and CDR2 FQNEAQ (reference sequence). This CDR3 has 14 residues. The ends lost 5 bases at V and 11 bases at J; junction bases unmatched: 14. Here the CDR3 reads CASSDRDRMRRAFF. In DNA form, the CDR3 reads TGTGCCAGCAGCGACCGGGACAGAATGAGGCGCGCTTTCTTT.

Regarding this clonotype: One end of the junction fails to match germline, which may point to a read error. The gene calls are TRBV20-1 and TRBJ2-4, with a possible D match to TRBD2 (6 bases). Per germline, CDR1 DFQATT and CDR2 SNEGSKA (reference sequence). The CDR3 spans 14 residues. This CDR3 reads CSASGGLGKNILYF. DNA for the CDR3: TGCAGTGCAAGCGGAGGGCTGGGCAAAAACATTCTGTACTTC.

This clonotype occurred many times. The CDR3 nucleotides read TGTGCCAGCAGCTTCGGTGGCGATGAGCAGTTCTTC. It codes for CASSFGGDEQFF. This rearrangement joins TRBV7-2 to TRBJ2-1; no firm D call. This CDR3 has 12 amino acids. V was pared by 3 bases and J by 8 bases, with 8 bases between. Per the germline V gene, CDR1 is SGHTA and CDR2 is FQGNSA.

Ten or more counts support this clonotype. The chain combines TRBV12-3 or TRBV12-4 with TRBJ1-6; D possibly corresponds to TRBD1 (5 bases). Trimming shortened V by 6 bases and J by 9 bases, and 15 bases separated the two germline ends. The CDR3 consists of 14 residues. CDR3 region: CASRPGTSGSPLHF. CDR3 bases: TGTGCCAGCAGACCCGGGACCTCGGGTTCACCCCTCCACTTT.

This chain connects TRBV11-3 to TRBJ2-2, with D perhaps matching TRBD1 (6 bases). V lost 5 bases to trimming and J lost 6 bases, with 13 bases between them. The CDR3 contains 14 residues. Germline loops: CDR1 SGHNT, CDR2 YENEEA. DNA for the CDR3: TGTGCCAGCAGCGGGGCAGGGGCGGCCGGGGAGCTGTTTTTT. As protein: CASSGAGAAGELFF. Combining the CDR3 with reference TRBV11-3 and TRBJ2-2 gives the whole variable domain EAGVVQSPRYKIIEKKQPVAFWCNPISGHNTLYWYLQNLGQGPELLIRYENEEAVDDSQLPKDRFSAERLKGVDSTLKIQPAELGDSAVYLCASSGAGAAGELFFGEGSRLTVL.

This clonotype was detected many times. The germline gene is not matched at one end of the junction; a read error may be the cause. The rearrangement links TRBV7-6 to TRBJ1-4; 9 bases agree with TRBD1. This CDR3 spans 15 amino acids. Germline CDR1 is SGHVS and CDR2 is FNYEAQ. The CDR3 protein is CASSLGGTGNEKLFF. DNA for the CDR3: TGTGCCAGCAGTTTAGGGGGGACAGGGAATGAAAAACTGTTTTTT.

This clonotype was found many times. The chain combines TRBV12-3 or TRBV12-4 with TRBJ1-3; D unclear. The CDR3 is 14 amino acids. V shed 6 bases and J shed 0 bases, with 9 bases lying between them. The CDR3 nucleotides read TGTGCCAGCAGCGAGGGCCGCTCTGGAAACACCATATATTTT. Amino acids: CASSEGRSGNTIYF.

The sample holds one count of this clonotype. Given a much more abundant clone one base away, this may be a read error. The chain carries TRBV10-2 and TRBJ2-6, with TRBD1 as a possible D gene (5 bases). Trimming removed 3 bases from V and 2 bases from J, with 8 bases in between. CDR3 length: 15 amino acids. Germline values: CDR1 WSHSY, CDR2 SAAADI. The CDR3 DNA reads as TGCGCCAGCAGTGAATCAGGGCCTGGGGCCAACGTCCTGACTTTC. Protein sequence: CASSESGPGANVLTF.

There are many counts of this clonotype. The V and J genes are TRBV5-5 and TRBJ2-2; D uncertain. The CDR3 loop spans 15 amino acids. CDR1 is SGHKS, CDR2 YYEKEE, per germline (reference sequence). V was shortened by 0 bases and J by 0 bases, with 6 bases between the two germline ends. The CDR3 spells CASSLEVSNTGELFF. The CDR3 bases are TGTGCCAGCAGCTTGGAGGTGTCGAACACCGGGGAGCTGTTTTTT.

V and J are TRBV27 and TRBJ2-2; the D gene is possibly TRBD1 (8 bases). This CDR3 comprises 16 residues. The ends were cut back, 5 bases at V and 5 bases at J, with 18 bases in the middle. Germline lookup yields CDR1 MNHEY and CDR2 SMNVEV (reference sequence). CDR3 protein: CASSPGQGGRTGELFF. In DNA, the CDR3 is TGTGCCAGCAGTCCCGGACAGGGAGGGCGGACCGGGGAGCTGTTTTTT.

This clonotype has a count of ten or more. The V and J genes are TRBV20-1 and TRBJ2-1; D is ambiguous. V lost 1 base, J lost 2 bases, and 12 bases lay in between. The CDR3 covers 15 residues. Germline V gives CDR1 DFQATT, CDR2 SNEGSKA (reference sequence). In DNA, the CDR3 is TGCAGTGCTAGAGTTCCTGTGGTACCCTACAATGAGCAGTTCTTC. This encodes CSARVPVVPYNEQFF.

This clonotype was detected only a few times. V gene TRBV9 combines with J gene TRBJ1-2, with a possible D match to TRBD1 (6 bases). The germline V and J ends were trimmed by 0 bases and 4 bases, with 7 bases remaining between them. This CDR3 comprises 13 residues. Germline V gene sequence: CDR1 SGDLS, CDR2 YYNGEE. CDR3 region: CASSVGGGYGYTF. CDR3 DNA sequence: TGTGCCAGCAGCGTAGGAGGGGGCTATGGCTACACCTTC.

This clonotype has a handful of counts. CDR3 DNA sequence: TGTGCCAGCACCCTGCTGGGGGGGACCCAGTACTTC. This sequence encodes CASTLLGGTQYF. The chain carries TRBV5-6 and TRBJ2-5; a possible D gene is TRBD2 (6 bases). This CDR3 has 12 amino acids. The germline gives CDR1 SGHDT, CDR2 YYEEEE. Trimming left V 6 bases short and J 7 bases short, with 13 bases between.

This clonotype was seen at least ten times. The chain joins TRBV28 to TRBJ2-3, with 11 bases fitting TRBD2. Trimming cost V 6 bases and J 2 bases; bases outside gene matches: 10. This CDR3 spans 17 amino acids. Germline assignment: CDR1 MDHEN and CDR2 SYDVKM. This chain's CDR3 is CASSRDPSGGYTDTQYF. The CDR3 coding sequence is TGTGCCAGCAGCCGCGATCCTAGCGGGGGGTACACAGATACGCAGTATTTT.

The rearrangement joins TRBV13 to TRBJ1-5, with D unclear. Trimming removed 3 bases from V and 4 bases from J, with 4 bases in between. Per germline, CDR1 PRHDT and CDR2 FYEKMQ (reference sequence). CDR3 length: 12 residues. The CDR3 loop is CASSFKNQPQHF. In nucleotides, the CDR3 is TGTGCCAGCAGCTTTAAGAATCAGCCCCAGCATTTT.

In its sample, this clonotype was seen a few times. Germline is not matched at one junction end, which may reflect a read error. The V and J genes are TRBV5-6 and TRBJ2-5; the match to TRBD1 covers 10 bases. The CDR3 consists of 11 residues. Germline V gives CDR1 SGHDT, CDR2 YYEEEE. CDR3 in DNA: TGTGCCAGCAGCTTAGGGACAGGGGAACACTTC. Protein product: CASSLGTGEHF.

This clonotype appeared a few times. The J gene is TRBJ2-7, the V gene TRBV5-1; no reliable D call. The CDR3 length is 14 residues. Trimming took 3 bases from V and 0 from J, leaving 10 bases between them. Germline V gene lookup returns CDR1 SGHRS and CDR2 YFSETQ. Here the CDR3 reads CASSSGPSSYEQYF. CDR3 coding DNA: TGCGCCAGCAGCTCCGGTCCGAGCTCCTACGAGCAGTACTTC.

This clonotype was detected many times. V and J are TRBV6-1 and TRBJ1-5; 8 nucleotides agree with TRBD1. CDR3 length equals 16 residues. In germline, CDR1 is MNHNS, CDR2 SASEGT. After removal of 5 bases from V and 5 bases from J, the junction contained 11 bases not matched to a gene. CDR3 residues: CASSLTGGEVDQPQHF. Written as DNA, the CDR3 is TGTGCCAGCAGTTTAACAGGGGGGGAGGTAGATCAGCCCCAGCATTTT.